This entry lists 18 T cell receptor beta chains sequenced from one sample in a study of beta chain features in type 1 diabetes. Of the isolated RNA, all was reverse transcribed, and so the sequenced material was expressed TCRB transcripts. Assay used: immunoSEQ multiplex PCR; TCRdb lists only in-frame clones, some missing. The data contain about 620,000 clones, 15% to 17% of them singletons. The sequencing sample was made of naive CD4+ T cells from blood. Source of these receptors: a man between 18 and 35 years old in good health.

There are a few counts of this clone. J is TRBJ1-5 and V is TRBV30; 8 bases match TRBD1. The V gene end was trimmed by 3 bases and the J gene end by 6 bases; junction bases not matched to a gene: 4. CDR1 is GTSNPN, CDR2 SVGIG, per germline (reference sequence). The CDR3 is 13 residues long. This CDR3 reads CAWSQGAGQPQHF. The DNA for the CDR3 is TGTGCCTGGAGCCAGGGGGCAGGTCAGCCCCAGCATTTT.

In its sample, this clone was seen a few times. The rearrangement links TRBV5-5 to TRBJ2-3; the D is unclear. The CDR3 spans 17 residues. Trimming pared 4 bases from V and 4 bases from J, leaving 22 bases between. Germline CDR1 is SGHKS and CDR2 is YYEKEE (reference sequence). The CDR3 sequence is CASSRYSPLSSSDTQYF. The CDR3 DNA reads TGTGCCAGCAGCAGATATAGTCCTTTGTCCTCCTCAGATACGCAGTATTTT. The full variable domain, with the rest looked up from reference TRBV5-5 and TRBJ2-3, is DAGVTQSPTHLIKTRGQQVTLRCSPISGHKSVSWYQQVLGQGPQFIFQYYEKEERGRGNFPDRFSARQFPNYSSELNVNALLLGDSALYLCASSRYSPLSSSDTQYFGPGTRLTVL.

The rearrangement joins TRBV6-5 to TRBJ1-5, with 10 bases fitting TRBD1. Germline-derived CDR1 and CDR2 are MNHEY and SVGAGI. The CDR3 consists of 16 residues. V was clipped by 0 bases and J by 9 bases; unmatched bases: 8. In nucleotides, the CDR3 is TGTGCCAGCAGTTACTCGGGGACAGGGGCCTCTTGGCCCCAGCATTTT. It is translated as CASSYSGTGASWPQHF.

The V call is TRBV7-2, the J call TRBJ1-2; no clear D. CDR1 and CDR2 (germline): SGHTA, FQGNSA. CDR3 length: 14 residues. The V end lost 3 bases, the J end lost 0 bases, and 8 bases lay between the germline ends. CDR3 in DNA: TGTGCCAGCAGCTTTAGTACAGCTAACTATGGCTACACCTTC. Its translation: CASSFSTANYGYTF.

The chain couples TRBV4-2 to TRBJ2-7; a possible D gene is TRBD2 (5 bases). CDR1 LGHNA and CDR2 YNFKEQ come from the germline V gene. The length of the CDR3 is 13 residues. V lost 0 bases to trimming and J lost 5 bases, with 8 bases between them. CDR3 DNA sequence: TGTGCCAGCAGCCAAGATCGGGGTAACGAGCAGTACTTC. Residues: CASSQDRGNEQYF.

This sequence joins TRBV5-1 and TRBJ2-1, with 9 bases that match TRBD2. Germline V gene lookup returns CDR1 SGHRS and CDR2 YFSETQ. The V and J ends lost 1 base and 10 bases, in that order; junction bases with no gene match: 6. This CDR3 is 14 amino acids long. The CDR3: CASSLRSSGTEQFF. CDR3 DNA sequence: TGCGCCAGCAGCTTGCGGTCTAGCGGGACAGAGCAGTTCTTC.

The V gene is TRBV28, the J gene TRBJ1-2; D is ambiguous. Germline V lookup: CDR1 MDHEN, CDR2 SYDVKM. V gave up 6 bases and J gave up 8 bases, with 7 bases separating them. The CDR3 sequence is 10 residues long. This CDR3 is CASRGSGYTF. The DNA for the CDR3 is TGTGCCAGCAGAGGGTCGGGCTACACCTTC.

The V call is TRBV30, the J call TRBJ2-7, with D perhaps TRBD2 (5 bases). The CDR3 contains 16 residues. The ends were cut back, 5 bases at V and 1 base at J, with 21 bases in the middle. Germline CDR1 and CDR2: GTSNPN and SVGIG (reference sequence). The CDR3 bases are TGTGCCTGGGTCCCCCCCCCGGGAATACCATCCTACGAGCAGTACTTC. This sequence encodes CAWVPPPGIPSYEQYF.

This clone was detected a few times. The junction departs from the called germline gene at one end, perhaps through a read error. The chain carries TRBV5-1 and TRBJ2-3; a possible D gene is TRBD1 (6 bases). The CDR3 loop spans 13 amino acids. Germline CDR1 and CDR2: SGHRS and YFSETQ. Written as DNA, the CDR3 is TGCGCCAGCAGCTTGGCCTGGACAGCTACGCAGTATTTT. It specifies CASSLAWTATQYF. The variable domain in full, with the rest retrieved from reference TRBV5-1 and TRBJ2-3, is KAGVTQTPRYLIKTRGQQVTLSCSPISGHRSVSWYQQTPGQGLQFLFEYFSETQRNKGNFPGRFSGRQFSNSRSEMNVSTLELGDSALYLCASSLAWTATQYFGPGTRLTVL.

The genes are TRBV29-1 and TRBJ2-1; the D gene could be TRBD1 or TRBD2 (5 bases each). Per the germline V gene, CDR1 is SQVTM and CDR2 is ANQGSEA. CDR3 length: 13 residues. Trimming shortened V by 7 bases and J by 1 base, and 11 bases separated the two germline ends. The CDR3 spells CSAGTYSYNEQFF. CDR3 sequence (DNA): TGCAGCGCCGGGACGTATTCCTACAATGAGCAGTTCTTC.

This chain joins TRBV5-4 and TRBJ2-2; 10 nucleotides agree with TRBD2. Trimming removed 4 bases from V and 2 bases from J; junction bases left unmatched: 8. CDR3 length equals 17 residues. Germline values: CDR1 SGHNT, CDR2 YYREEE (reference sequence). The CDR3 region has the DNA TGTGCCAGCAGCGGCGCCGGGACTAGCGTAAACACCGGGGAGCTGTTTTTT. Amino acids: CASSGAGTSVNTGELFF. The whole variable domain, filled in from reference TRBV5-4 and TRBJ2-2, reads ETGVTQSPTHLIKTRGQQVTLRCSSQSGHNTVSWYQQALGQGPQFIFQYYREEENGRGNFPPRFSGLQFPNYSSELNVNALELDDSALYLCASSGAGTSVNTGELFFGEGSRLTVL.

This rearrangement joins TRBV7-2 to TRBJ1-1, with D hard to call. Trimming pared 4 bases from V and 11 bases from J, leaving 17 bases between. Germline V gene sequence: CDR1 SGHTA, CDR2 FQGNSA. This CDR3 has 13 amino acids. CDR3 protein: CASSSQGLDLAFF. DNA of the CDR3: TGTGCCAGCAGCTCGCAAGGGCTCGACTTGGCTTTCTTT.

There are a few counts of this clone. J is TRBJ1-1 and V is TRBV20-1, with D maybe TRBD1 (5 bases). The CDR3 runs to 11 residues. Germline V lookup: CDR1 DFQATT, CDR2 SNEGSKA (reference sequence). CDR3 protein: CSVVGGTEAFF. The CDR3 DNA reads TGCAGCGTGGTGGGGGGCACTGAAGCTTTCTTT.

This clone has only a few counts. The chain uses TRBV9 and TRBJ1-1; D is unresolved. Trimming removed 7 bases at V and 0 bases at J, with 13 bases between. Germline V gene sequence: CDR1 SGDLS, CDR2 YYNGEE. This CDR3 has 14 residues. The CDR3 DNA follows: TGTGCCAGCGGCAATACAGCGATGAACACTGAAGCTTTCTTT. Its protein is CASGNTAMNTEAFF. The full variable domain, completed using reference TRBV9 and TRBJ1-1, is DSGVTQTPKHLITATGQRVTLRCSPRSGDLSVYWYQQSLDQGLQFLIQYYNGEERAKGNILERFSAQQFPDLHSELNLSSLELGDSALYFCASGNTAMNTEAFFGQGTRLTVV.

There are a few counts of this clone. This sequence joins TRBV19 and TRBJ2-3, with D hard to call. The germline V gene encodes CDR1 LNHDA and CDR2 SQIVND (reference sequence). The CDR3 is made up of 13 amino acids. Between the trimmed V and J ends, which lost 6 bases and 11 bases, there was a span of 18 bases. CDR3 DNA: TGTGCCAGTAGCTCCGGGTATTGGATCGGGCAGTATTTT. Amino acid sequence: CASSSGYWIGQYF.

The J gene is TRBJ2-7, the V gene TRBV29-1; TRBD2 aligns across 7 bases. CDR1 and CDR2 (germline): SQVTM, ANQGSEA. This CDR3 is built from 14 residues. The CDR3 coding sequence is TGCATCTTGGTTGTAGCGGGCAACTCCTACGAGCAGTACTTC. Amino acids: CILVVAGNSYEQYF.

This clone was seen repeatedly, ten times or more. The V gene is TRBV7-9, the J gene TRBJ2-4; perhaps TRBD1 as D (6 bases). The CDR3 sequence is 17 residues long. Germline V CDR1 and CDR2: SEHNR, FQNEAQ (reference sequence). V was cut by 5 bases and J by 3 bases, with 20 bases left in between. CDR3: CASSRGPGQRGKNIQYF. DNA for the CDR3: TGTGCCAGCAGCCGAGGACCGGGACAAAGAGGCAAAAACATTCAGTACTTC. The entire variable domain, with the rest obtained from reference TRBV7-9 and TRBJ2-4, is as follows: DTGVSQNPRHKITKRGQNVTFRCDPISEHNRLYWYRQTLGQGPEFLTYFQNEAQLEKSRLLSDRFSAERPKGSFSTLEIQRTEQGDSAMYLCASSRGPGQRGKNIQYFGAGTRLSVL.

The table lists this clone with a few counts. This chain links TRBV7-3 with TRBJ1-2; 7 positions match TRBD1. V lost 4 bases to trimming and J lost 0 bases; unmatched junction nucleotides: 5. This CDR3 spans 15 amino acids. Per germline, CDR1 SGHTA and CDR2 FQGTGA. The CDR3 nucleotides are TGTGCCAGCAGCTCGCCTGACAGGGCTAACTATGGCTACACCTTC. Protein product: CASSSPDRANYGYTF.